Sequencing of this T cell receptor beta chain was carried out in a study of cytomegalovirus exposure and HLA in healthy donors. Study-level findings and limits: It was confirmed in vitro that three of the CMV-associated chains were specific for CMV antigens. First-cohort TCR clusters tended to co-occur in the 95 to 150 validation repertoires, a later analysis found.

The CDR3 contains 15 residues. V dropped 1 base and J dropped 10 bases, with 14 bases sitting between them. Germline CDR1 SGHDN, CDR2 FVKESK. Only in-frame clones appear in the TCRdb table, and some are missing; sequencing was by immunoSEQ multiplex PCR. This table holds over 65,000 clones, 94% found once. A remark on this clone: The target antigen is unknown.

The origin of this receptor is a woman aged 18-29 years in good health and CMV-seropositive. Input material: PBMCs. This sequence joins TRBV14 and TRBJ1-6; no firm D call. CDR3 in amino acids: CASSQGIGSPSPLHF. The CDR3 DNA reads TGTGCCAGCAGCCAAGGGATAGGGAGCCCATCACCCCTCCACTTT.